Below, 32 T cell receptor beta chains from the same sample are listed, as sequenced in a study of OX40 agonist ivuxolimab in advanced cancers. TCRdb's copy holds only in-frame clones and misses some; the assay was immunoSEQ multiplex PCR. The sample holds about 27,000 clones, roughly 87% seen once. Sample: CD4+ or CD8+ T cells sorted from blood, taken in a trial of the OX40 agonist ivuxolimab. The receptors shown here come from an adult with an advanced solid tumor such as melanoma, head and neck, liver or kidney cancer.

The chain has TRBV6-4 and TRBJ2-1, with D unresolved. V lost 3 bases and J lost 0, with 12 bases in between. This CDR3 contains 16 residues. The V gene's germline CDR1 is MRHNA and CDR2 SNTAGT. CDR3 sequence: CASSDYLRSSYNEQFF. The CDR3 bases are TGTGCCAGCAGTGATTACTTGCGGAGCTCCTACAATGAGCAGTTCTTC.

This rearrangement joins TRBV19 to TRBJ2-7; 10 nucleotides match TRBD2. Germline CDR1 is LNHDA and CDR2 is SQIVND (reference sequence). CDR3 size: 14 residues. V lost 2 bases to trimming and J lost 6 bases; unmatched junction nucleotides: 4. CDR3 loop: CASSISGGAFEQYF. The CDR3 region has the DNA TGTGCCAGTAGTATAAGCGGGGGGGCCTTCGAGCAGTACTTC.

The CDR3 sequence is CASSTGAGARHDYTF. In DNA, the CDR3 is TGTGCCAGTAGTACGGGGGCAGGGGCCCGCCATGACTACACCTTC. The gene calls are TRBV19 and TRBJ1-2; D might be TRBD1 (6 bases). V was cut by 4 bases and J by 10 bases, with 22 bases left in between. Per the germline V gene, CDR1 is LNHDA and CDR2 is SQIVND (reference sequence). The CDR3 sequence is 15 residues long.

This clone was seen a single time. The J gene is TRBJ2-3, the V gene TRBV7-2, with a possible D match to TRBD2 (6 bases). Trimming left V 4 bases short and J 2 bases short, with 10 bases between. This CDR3 has 14 residues. The germline V gene has CDR1 SGHTA and CDR2 FQGNSA. The CDR3 sequence: CASSSGLITDTQYF. CDR3 DNA: TGTGCCAGCAGCTCGGGACTTATCACAGATACGCAGTATTTT.

The V gene is TRBV6-5, the J gene TRBJ2-7, with a weak D call TRBD1 (6 bases). The CDR3 totals 13 residues. Trimming pared 2 bases from V and 5 bases from J, leaving 10 bases between. CDR1 MNHEY and CDR2 SVGAGI come from the germline V gene. Here the CDR3 reads CASSYTGNHEQYF. The CDR3 DNA is TGTGCCAGCAGTTACACAGGGAACCACGAGCAGTACTTC.

This clone was observed a handful of times. Other DNA sequences in the sample encode the same CDR3. V gene TRBV27 combines with J gene TRBJ2-2; 8 nucleotides line up with TRBD2. Germline CDR1 reads MNHEY; CDR2 reads SMNVEV (reference sequence). The CDR3 length is 17 residues. The V segment lost 3 bases and the J segment 5 bases; nucleotides outside the gene matches: 11. As DNA, the CDR3 is TGTGCCAGCAGTTTGGGTGTCGTCGGGGGGGGAACCGGGGAGCTGTTTTTT. Protein product: CASSLGVVGGGTGELFF.

This chain links TRBV6-5 with TRBJ2-3; tentatively, D is TRBD1 (6 bases). CDR3 size: 16 residues. V lost 2 bases, J lost 4 bases, and 16 bases lay in between. In germline, CDR1 is MNHEY, CDR2 SVGAGI. CDR3 loop: CASSYRGQGNADTQYF. Here the CDR3 DNA reads TGTGCCAGCAGTTACCGAGGGCAGGGGAACGCAGATACGCAGTATTTT.

The V and J genes are TRBV9 and TRBJ2-2; possible D gene TRBD2, 6 bases. This CDR3 contains 13 residues. The ends were cut back, 5 bases at V and 6 bases at J, with 11 bases in the middle. Germline values: CDR1 SGDLS, CDR2 YYNGEE. The CDR3 nucleotides are TGTGCCAGCAGAGGCGGGGATTCCGGGGAGCTGTTTTTT. Its protein product is CASRGGDSGELFF.

This clone was detected only a few times. V gene TRBV30 combines with J gene TRBJ1-1; weak D call: TRBD1 (5 bases). The CDR3 sequence is 14 residues long. The germline V gene has CDR1 GTSNPN and CDR2 SVGIG (reference sequence). The V end was cut by 3 bases, the J end by 3 bases, with 14 bases between. The DNA for the CDR3 is TGTGCCTGGAGCCCGGGGCTCGGAGACACTGAAGCTTTCTTT. It translates to CAWSPGLGDTEAFF. Complete variable domain (other parts from reference TRBV30 and TRBJ1-1): SQTIHQWPATLVQPVGSPLSLECTVEGTSNPNLYWYRQAAGRGLQLLFYSVGIGQISSEVPQNLSASRPQDRQFILSSKKLLLSDSGFYLCAWSPGLGDTEAFFGQGTRLTVV.

The gene calls are TRBV15 and TRBJ1-2; D is possibly TRBD1 (6 bases). The CDR3 totals 15 residues. The V and J ends lost 5 bases and 8 bases respectively, with 21 bases between them. Germline V lookup: CDR1 LNHNV, CDR2 YYDKDF (reference sequence). Here the CDR3 reads CATSSGGQLLGGYTF. CDR3 nucleotides: TGTGCCACCAGCTCTGGGGGACAACTGTTGGGGGGCTACACCTTC.

The chain couples TRBV2 to TRBJ2-7; D perhaps matches TRBD1 (6 bases). Trimming took 6 bases from V and 3 from J, leaving 12 bases between them. Germline lookup yields CDR1 SNHLY and CDR2 FYNNEI. The length of the CDR3 is 13 residues. This chain's CDR3 is CASSIARGYEQYF. The CDR3 region has the DNA TGTGCCAGCAGCATAGCCAGGGGCTACGAGCAGTACTTC.

This clone was counted between two and nine times. This CDR3 is CASNIFFSAKKLQGANTEAFF. The CDR3 DNA reads as TGTGCCAGCAACATTTTTTTCTCCGCCAAAAAATTACAGGGGGCCAACACTGAAGCTTTCTTT. The gene calls are TRBV28 and TRBJ1-1; 9 positions match TRBD1. The CDR3 is 21 amino acids. V shed 7 bases and J 2 bases; nucleotides not matched to a gene: 26. Germline values: CDR1 MDHEN, CDR2 SYDVKM. The full variable domain, in which reference TRBV28 and TRBJ1-1 provide the parts outside the CDR3, is DVKVTQSSRYLVKRTGEKVFLECVQDMDHENMFWYRQDPGLGLRLIYFSYDVKMKEKGDIPEGYSVSREKKERFSLILESASTNQTSMYLCASNIFFSAKKLQGANTEAFFGQGTRLTVV.

The table lists this clone with a count of one. This chain joins TRBV28 and TRBJ1-3, with 7 nucleotides matching TRBD1. The CDR3 extends over 16 amino acids. The J segment lost 0 bases and the V segment lost 3 bases, leaving 5 bases of the junction unmatched. Germline V lookup: CDR1 MDHEN, CDR2 SYDVKM. The CDR3 nucleotides are TGTGCCAGCAGTTTCCTTGGGACAGTCTCTGGAAACACCATATATTTT. Translated: CASSFLGTVSGNTIYF.

The V and J genes are TRBV4-2 and TRBJ1-1; D is undetermined. The V end lost 7 bases, the J end lost 7 bases, and 16 bases lay between the germline ends. This CDR3 is 13 amino acids long. Germline-derived CDR1 and CDR2 are LGHNA and YNFKEQ. CDR3 amino acids: CASIAPDGFEAFF. The DNA for the CDR3 is TGTGCCAGCATCGCCCCAGACGGCTTTGAAGCTTTCTTT.

This sequence joins TRBV6-6 and TRBJ1-1; TRBD1 is a possible D gene (5 bases). The CDR3 is 15 amino acids. Per the germline V gene, CDR1 is MNHNY and CDR2 is SVGAGI (reference sequence). V was trimmed by 6 bases and J by 1 base, leaving 15 bases between them. CDR3 amino acids: CASSLLGTGNTEAFF. The CDR3 DNA sequence: TGTGCCAGCAGCCTCCTAGGGACTGGGAACACTGAAGCTTTCTTT.

The CDR3 loop is CASSLLRTGNYGYTF. CDR3 DNA: TGTGCCAGCAGCCTCCTCCGGACGGGAAACTATGGCTACACCTTC. The chain carries TRBV13 and TRBJ1-2; D remains ambiguous. The V gene's germline CDR1 is PRHDT and CDR2 FYEKMQ (reference sequence). V gave up 5 bases and J gave up 2 bases, with 15 bases separating them. The CDR3 runs 15 residues.

The gene calls are TRBV4-2 and TRBJ1-5; D remains unclear. Trimming pared 0 bases from V and 0 bases from J, leaving 9 bases between. Germline CDR1 is LGHNA and CDR2 is YNFKEQ. This CDR3 spans 16 amino acids. The CDR3: CASSQDLSYSNQPQHF. The CDR3 bases are TGTGCCAGCAGCCAAGATTTGTCTTATAGCAATCAGCCCCAGCATTTT.

This chain uses TRBV5-4 with TRBJ2-3; D possibly corresponds to TRBD1 (6 bases). The CDR3 length is 15 residues. The germline CDR1 and CDR2 sequences are SGHNT and YYREEE (reference sequence). Trimming removed 1 base from V and 4 bases from J, with 13 bases in between. The CDR3 nucleotides read TGTGCCAGCAGCTTGCGTACAGGGTGGGCAGATACGCAGTATTTT. This translates into CASSLRTGWADTQYF.

V and J are TRBV5-1 and TRBJ1-5; no reliable D call. Deletions cut 0 bases from V and 6 bases from J, with 13 bases between. This CDR3 spans 15 amino acids. Germline-derived CDR1 and CDR2 are SGHRS and YFSETQ. CDR3 nucleotide sequence: TGCGCCAGCAGCTTGGCCTCGGACGGGCTTCAGCCCCAGCATTTT. This codes for CASSLASDGLQPQHF.

The chain employs TRBV2 and TRBJ2-1; TRBD2 agrees at 10 bases. The CDR3 runs 15 residues. V dropped 6 bases and J dropped 7; count of bases not matched to a gene: 9. CDR1 is SNHLY and CDR2 is FYNNEI in the germline V gene. The CDR3 nucleotides are TGTGCCAGCAGGAGGCAGCGGGGGGGCCCGAATGAGCAGTTCTTC. Protein sequence: CASRRQRGGPNEQFF.

The chain couples TRBV6-6 to TRBJ1-5; 7 bases line up with TRBD1. The V and J ends lost 6 bases and 0 bases, in that order; junction bases with no gene match: 5. Per the germline V gene, CDR1 is MNHNY and CDR2 is SVGAGI (reference sequence). CDR3 length: 15 amino acids. DNA of the CDR3: TGTGCCAGCAGCCCGACAGGGTTTAGCAATCAGCCCCAGCATTTT. Translated: CASSPTGFSNQPQHF.

In nucleotides, the CDR3 is TGTGCCAGCAGGGTTACAGGACACACTGAAGCTTTCTTT. Residues: CASRVTGHTEAFF. This chain connects TRBV5-6 to TRBJ1-1, with D possibly being TRBD1 (5 bases). Germline-derived CDR1 and CDR2 are SGHDT and YYEEEE. There are 13 residues in the CDR3. The V and J ends lost 5 bases and 3 bases respectively, with 11 bases between them. The variable domain in full, completed from reference TRBV5-6 and TRBJ1-1, reads DAGVTQSPTHLIKTRGQQVTLRCSPKSGHDTVSWYQQALGQGPQFIFQYYEEEERQRGNFPDRFSGHQFPNYSSELNVNALLLGDSALYLCASRVTGHTEAFFGQGTRLTVV.

V is TRBV30 and J is TRBJ2-7, with 8 nucleotides matching TRBD2. J was trimmed by 4 bases and V by 3 bases; bases with no gene match: 11. The CDR3 totals 15 residues. The V gene's germline CDR1 is GTSNPN and CDR2 SVGIG (reference sequence). CDR3 sequence reads: CAWSEPGLVSYEQYF. DNA of the CDR3: TGTGCCTGGAGCGAACCGGGACTAGTAAGTTACGAGCAGTACTTC.

The rearrangement links TRBV9 to TRBJ1-4, with D perhaps matching TRBD1 (6 bases). V lost 0 bases to trimming and J lost 1 base, with 10 bases between them. The CDR3 has 16 amino acids. The germline gives CDR1 SGDLS, CDR2 YYNGEE. This chain's CDR3 is CASSVGHRVTNEKLFF. CDR3 sequence (DNA): TGTGCCAGCAGCGTAGGTCACAGGGTAACTAATGAAAAACTGTTTTTT.

The rearrangement joins TRBV9 to TRBJ2-5; D assignment may be TRBD1 or TRBD2 (6 bases each). Trimming left V 3 bases short and J 5 bases short, with 17 bases between. This CDR3 contains 15 residues. Germline CDR1 is SGDLS and CDR2 is YYNGEE. The CDR3 DNA sequence: TGTGCCAGCAGCGGGCGGTCCCTAGGGGGGGAGACCCAGTACTTC. Amino acid sequence: CASSGRSLGGETQYF. Full variable domain (missing parts from reference TRBV9 and TRBJ2-5): DSGVTQTPKHLITATGQRVTLRCSPRSGDLSVYWYQQSLDQGLQFLIQYYNGEERAKGNILERFSAQQFPDLHSELNLSSLELGDSALYFCASSGRSLGGETQYFGPGTRLLVL.

V is TRBV7-3 and J is TRBJ2-7, with D tentatively TRBD1 or TRBD2 (5 bases each). Germline V lookup: CDR1 SGHTA, CDR2 FQGTGA. The CDR3 extends over 13 amino acids. Trimming stripped 2 bases from V and 5 bases from J, with 10 bases between. CDR3 nucleotide sequence: TGTGCCAGCAGCTTATCCGGGGCTGACGAGCAGTACTTC. This sequence encodes CASSLSGADEQYF.

CDR3 sequence (DNA): TGTGCCAGCAAGGAGACGAACGGTAATGAAAAACTGTTTTTT. It specifies CASKETNGNEKLFF. This chain connects TRBV2 to TRBJ1-4, with unresolved D. With 7 bases removed from V and 4 bases from J, the gap between germline ends came to 13 bases. Germline V CDR1 and CDR2: SNHLY, FYNNEI. The CDR3 loop spans 14 amino acids.

CDR3 nucleotides: TGTGCCAGTAGTATGGGGACAGGCTACGAGCAGTACTTC. Its translation is CASSMGTGYEQYF. V gene TRBV19 combines with J gene TRBJ2-7; TRBD1 matches 8 bases. Germline CDR1 and CDR2: LNHDA and SQIVND (reference sequence). The CDR3 extends over 13 amino acids. With V trimmed by 3 bases and J by 3 bases, 1 base remained unmatched.

A remark on this clone: A much more abundant neighbour one base away suggests this may be a read error. The chain carries TRBV27 and TRBJ1-5; the D is unclear. Germline V gives CDR1 MNHEY, CDR2 SMNVEV (reference sequence). Trimming pared 6 bases from V and 2 bases from J, leaving 11 bases between. This CDR3 region has 14 residues. CDR3 coding DNA: TGTGCCAGCAGACCTGGGGTTGGCAATCAGCCCCAGCATTTT. Amino acids: CASRPGVGNQPQHF.

The chain links TRBV28 to TRBJ1-2; tentative D call: TRBD1 (5 bases). The CDR3 is 14 amino acids. The germline V gene has CDR1 MDHEN and CDR2 SYDVKM. V shed 5 bases and J shed 5 bases, with 15 bases lying between them. The CDR3 DNA reads as TGTGCCAGCAGTCCAGCCCCAGGGTCATATGGCTACACCTTC. This encodes CASSPAPGSYGYTF.

The table lists this clone with a few counts. The chain recombines TRBV7-2 with TRBJ2-1; 8 nucleotides line up with TRBD2. Germline CDR1 and CDR2: SGHTA and FQGNSA. The CDR3 sequence is 12 residues long. V shed 5 bases, J shed 13 bases, and the junction held 7 bases outside the gene matches. This chain's CDR3 is CASSPVSGSQFF. For the CDR3, the DNA is TGTGCCAGCAGCCCCGTCAGCGGGAGCCAGTTCTTC.

The V and J genes are TRBV7-8 and TRBJ2-5; no definite D call. Trimming removed 1 base at V and 4 bases at J, with 4 bases between. This CDR3 spans 12 amino acids. Germline CDR1 SGHVS, CDR2 FQNEAQ. CDR3 loop: CASSLGTETQYF. CDR3 DNA sequence: TGTGCCAGCAGCTTAGGGACAGAGACCCAGTACTTC.